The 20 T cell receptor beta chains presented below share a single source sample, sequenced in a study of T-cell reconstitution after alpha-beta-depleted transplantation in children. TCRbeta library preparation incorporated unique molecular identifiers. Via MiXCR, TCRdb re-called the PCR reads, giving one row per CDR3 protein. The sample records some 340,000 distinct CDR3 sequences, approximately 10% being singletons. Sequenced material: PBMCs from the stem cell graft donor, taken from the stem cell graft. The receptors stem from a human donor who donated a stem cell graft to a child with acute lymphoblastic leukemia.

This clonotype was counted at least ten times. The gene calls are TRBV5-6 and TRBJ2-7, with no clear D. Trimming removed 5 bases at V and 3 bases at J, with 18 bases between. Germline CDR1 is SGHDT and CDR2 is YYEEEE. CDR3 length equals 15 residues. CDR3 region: CASSFRSMAFYEQYF. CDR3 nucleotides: TGTGCCAGCAGTTTCCGGTCGATGGCCTTCTACGAGCAGTACTTC.

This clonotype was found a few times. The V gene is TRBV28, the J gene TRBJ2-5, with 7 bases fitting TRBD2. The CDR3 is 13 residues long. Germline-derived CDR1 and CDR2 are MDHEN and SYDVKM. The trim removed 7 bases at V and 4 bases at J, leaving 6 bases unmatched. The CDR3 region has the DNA TGTGCCAGCACCCCGGGAGGTCGAGAGACCCAGTACTTC. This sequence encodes CASTPGGRETQYF.

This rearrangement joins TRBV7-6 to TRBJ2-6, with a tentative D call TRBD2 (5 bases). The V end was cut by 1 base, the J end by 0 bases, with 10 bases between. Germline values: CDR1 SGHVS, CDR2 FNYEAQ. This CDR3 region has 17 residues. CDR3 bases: TGTGCCAGCAGCTTAGGGATGGGGAGCTCTGGGGCCAACGTCCTGACTTTC. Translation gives CASSLGMGSSGANVLTF.

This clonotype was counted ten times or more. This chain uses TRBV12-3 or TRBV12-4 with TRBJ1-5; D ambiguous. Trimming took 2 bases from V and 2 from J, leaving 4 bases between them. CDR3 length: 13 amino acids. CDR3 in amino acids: CASSLTGNQPQHF. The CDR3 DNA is TGTGCCAGCAGTTTAACGGGCAATCAGCCCCAGCATTTT.

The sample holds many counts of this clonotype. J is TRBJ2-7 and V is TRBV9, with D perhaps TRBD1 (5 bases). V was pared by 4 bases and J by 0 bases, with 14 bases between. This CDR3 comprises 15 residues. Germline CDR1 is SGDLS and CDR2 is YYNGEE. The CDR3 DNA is TGTGCCAGCAGCTCAGGGCCGGTGAGCTCCTACGAGCAGTACTTC. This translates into CASSSGPVSSYEQYF.

In DNA form, the CDR3 reads TGTGCCAGCAGCACCACCGGGACAGAGTCCTACGAGCAGTACTTC. Residues: CASSTTGTESYEQYF. J is TRBJ2-7 and V is TRBV9, with 7 bases lining up with TRBD1. The germline V gene has CDR1 SGDLS and CDR2 YYNGEE. The CDR3 runs 15 residues. The junction had 8 bases not matched to a gene; V was cut back by 4 bases and J by 1 base.

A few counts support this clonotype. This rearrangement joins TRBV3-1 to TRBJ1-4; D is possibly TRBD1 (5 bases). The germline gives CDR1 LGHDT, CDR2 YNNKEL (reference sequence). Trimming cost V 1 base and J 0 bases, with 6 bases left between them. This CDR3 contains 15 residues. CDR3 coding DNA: TGTGCCAGCAGCCAAGCAGGGTCAACTAATGAAAAACTGTTTTTT. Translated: CASSQAGSTNEKLFF.

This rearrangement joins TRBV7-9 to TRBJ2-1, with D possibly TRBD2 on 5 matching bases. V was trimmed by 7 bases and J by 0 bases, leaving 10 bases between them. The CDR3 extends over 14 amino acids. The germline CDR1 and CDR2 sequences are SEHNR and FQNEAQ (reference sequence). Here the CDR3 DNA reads TGTGCCAGCATTAATGGGAGCTCCTACAATGAGCAGTTCTTC. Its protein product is CASINGSSYNEQFF.

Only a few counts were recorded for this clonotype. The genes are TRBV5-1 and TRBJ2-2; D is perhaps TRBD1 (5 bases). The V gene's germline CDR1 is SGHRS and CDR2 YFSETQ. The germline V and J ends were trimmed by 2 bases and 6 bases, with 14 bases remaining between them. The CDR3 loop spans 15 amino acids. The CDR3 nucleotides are TGCGCCAGCAGCTTCGTTGACAGCCCGGCCGGGGAGCTGTTTTTT. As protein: CASSFVDSPAGELFF.

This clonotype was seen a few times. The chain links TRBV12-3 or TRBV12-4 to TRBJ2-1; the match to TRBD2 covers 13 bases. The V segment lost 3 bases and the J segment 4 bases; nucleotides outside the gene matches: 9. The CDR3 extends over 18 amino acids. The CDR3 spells CASSFPWTSGRGYNEQFF. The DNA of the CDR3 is TGTGCCAGCAGTTTTCCCTGGACTAGCGGGAGAGGTTACAATGAGCAGTTCTTC.

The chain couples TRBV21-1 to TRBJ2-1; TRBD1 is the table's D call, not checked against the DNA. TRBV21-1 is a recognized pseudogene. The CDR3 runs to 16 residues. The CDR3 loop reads CASSKRTGGPYNEQFF. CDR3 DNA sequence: TGTGCCAGCAGCAAAAGGACAGGGGGCCCCTACAATGAGCAGTTCTTC.

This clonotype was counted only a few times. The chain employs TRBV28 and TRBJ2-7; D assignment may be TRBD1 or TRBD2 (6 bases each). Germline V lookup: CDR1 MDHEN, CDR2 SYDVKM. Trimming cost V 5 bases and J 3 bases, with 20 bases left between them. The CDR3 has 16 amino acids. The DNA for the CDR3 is TGTGCCAGCAGTGACGGCGGCGGGGTAGGGGGCTACGAGCAGTACTTC. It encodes CASSDGGGVGGYEQYF.

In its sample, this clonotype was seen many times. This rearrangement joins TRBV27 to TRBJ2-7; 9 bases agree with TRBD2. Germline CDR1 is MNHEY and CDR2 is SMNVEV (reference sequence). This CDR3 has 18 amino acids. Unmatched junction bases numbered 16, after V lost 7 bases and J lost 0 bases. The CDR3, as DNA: TGTGCCAGCACCTACCCACGAAGAGGTAGCGGGAGCTCCTACGAGCAGTACTTC. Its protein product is CASTYPRRGSGSSYEQYF.

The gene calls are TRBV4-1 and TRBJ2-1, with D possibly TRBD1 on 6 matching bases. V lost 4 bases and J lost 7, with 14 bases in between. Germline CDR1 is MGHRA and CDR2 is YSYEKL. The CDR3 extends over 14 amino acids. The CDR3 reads CASSLRATGNEQFF. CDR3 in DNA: TGCGCCAGCAGCCTAAGAGCCACAGGGAATGAGCAGTTCTTC.

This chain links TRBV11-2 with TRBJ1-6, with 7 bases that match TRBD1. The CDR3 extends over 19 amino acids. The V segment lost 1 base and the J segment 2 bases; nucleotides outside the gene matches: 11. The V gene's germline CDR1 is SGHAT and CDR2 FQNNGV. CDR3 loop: CASSLVADRRPPYNSPLHF. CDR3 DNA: TGTGCCAGCAGCTTAGTGGCGGACAGGCGGCCCCCCTATAATTCACCCCTCCACTTT.

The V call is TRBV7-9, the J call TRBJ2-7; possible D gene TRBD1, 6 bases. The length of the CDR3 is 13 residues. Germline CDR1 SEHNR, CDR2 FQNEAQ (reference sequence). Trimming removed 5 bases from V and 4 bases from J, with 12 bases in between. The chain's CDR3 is CASSDWTAYEQYF. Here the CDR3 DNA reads TGTGCCAGCAGCGACTGGACAGCTTACGAGCAGTACTTC.

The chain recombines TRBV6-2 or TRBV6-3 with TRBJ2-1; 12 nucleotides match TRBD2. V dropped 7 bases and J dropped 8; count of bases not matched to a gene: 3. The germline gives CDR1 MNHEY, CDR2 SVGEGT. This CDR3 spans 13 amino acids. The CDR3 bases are TGTGCCAGCAAGACTAGCGGGAGTGATGAGCAGTTCTTC. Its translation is CASKTSGSDEQFF.

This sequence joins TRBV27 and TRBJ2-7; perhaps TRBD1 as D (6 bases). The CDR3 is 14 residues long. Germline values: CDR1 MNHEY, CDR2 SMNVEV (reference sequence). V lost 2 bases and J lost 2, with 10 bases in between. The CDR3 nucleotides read TGTGCCAGCAGTTTAACAGGGTTAGCCTACGAGCAGTACTTC. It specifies CASSLTGLAYEQYF.

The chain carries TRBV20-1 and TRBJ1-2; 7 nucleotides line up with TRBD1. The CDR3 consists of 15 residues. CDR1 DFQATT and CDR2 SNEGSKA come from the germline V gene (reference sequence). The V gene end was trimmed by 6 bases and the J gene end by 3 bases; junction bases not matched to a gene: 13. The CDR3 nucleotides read TGCAGTGCCGGGCTACAGGGGCAGGGCGACTATGGCTACACCTTC. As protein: CSAGLQGQGDYGYTF.

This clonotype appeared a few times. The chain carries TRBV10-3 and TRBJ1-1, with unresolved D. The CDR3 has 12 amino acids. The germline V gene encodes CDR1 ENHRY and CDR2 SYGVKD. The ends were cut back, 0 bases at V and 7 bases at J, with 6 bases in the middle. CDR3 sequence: CAISESASEAFF. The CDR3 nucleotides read TGTGCCATCAGTGAGTCAGCGAGTGAAGCTTTCTTT.